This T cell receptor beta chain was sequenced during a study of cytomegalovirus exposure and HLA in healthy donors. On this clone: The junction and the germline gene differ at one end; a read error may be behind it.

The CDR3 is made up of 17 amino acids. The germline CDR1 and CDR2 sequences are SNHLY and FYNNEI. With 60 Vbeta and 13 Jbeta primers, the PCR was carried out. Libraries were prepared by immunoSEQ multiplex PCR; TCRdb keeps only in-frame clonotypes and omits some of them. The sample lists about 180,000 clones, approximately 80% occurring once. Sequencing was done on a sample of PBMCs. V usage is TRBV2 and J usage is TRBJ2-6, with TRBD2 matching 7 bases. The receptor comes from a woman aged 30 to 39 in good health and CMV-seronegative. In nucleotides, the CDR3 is TGTGCCAGCAGTGAGGGGAGGGGTTACTCTGGGGCCAACGGCCTGACTTTC. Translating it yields CASSEGRGYSGANGLTF.